Each of the 2 T cell receptor beta chains below was sequenced from the same sample in a study of blood T cell repertoires in COVID-19. Profiling relied on immunoSEQ multiplex PCR, and the TCRdb table lists in-frame clones only, not all of them. The sample includes 200,000 to 250,000 clones, 86% seen only once; the top ten take roughly 1.9%. The sequenced material came from PBMCs or T cells enriched from blood (not recorded which). The origin of the receptors is a woman in her fifties or sixties who had recovered from COVID-19.

The chain is built from TRBV28 and TRBJ2-1, with 12 bases that match TRBD1. The V and J ends lost 5 bases and 8 bases, in that order; junction bases with no gene match: 10. Germline V gene sequence: CDR1 MDHEN, CDR2 SYDVKM. The CDR3 is made up of 16 amino acids. The CDR3 DNA is TGTGCCAGCAGTCCAACCGGGACAGGGGGCGTGGATGAGCAGTTCTTC. As protein: CASSPTGTGGVDEQFF.

In this sample, this clone turned up a few times. The chain employs TRBV18 and TRBJ1-2; 9 bases match TRBD1. The CDR3 loop spans 14 amino acids. Germline-derived CDR1 and CDR2 are KGHSH and LQKENI. J was trimmed by 8 bases and V by 0 bases; bases with no gene match: 4. The DNA for the CDR3 is TGTGCCAGCTCACCACCAGGGACAGGGAAAGGCTACACCTTC. As protein: CASSPPGTGKGYTF.